The 12 T cell receptor beta chains reported below all come from one sample, sequenced in a study of blood T cell repertoires in COVID-19. TCRdb's table, derived via immunoSEQ multiplex PCR, lists solely in-frame clones and lacks some. The repertoire holds hundreds of thousands of clones, with more than 80% as singletons. The sample taken for sequencing was PBMCs or T cells enriched from blood (not recorded which). These receptors all stem from a man between 25 and 39 years old who had recovered from COVID-19.

V is TRBV6-4 and J is TRBJ2-1, with D tentatively TRBD2 (6 bases). Per germline, CDR1 MRHNA and CDR2 SNTAGT. The length of the CDR3 is 15 residues. Trimming took off 7 bases at V and 8 bases at J, with 21 bases between the two ends. The DNA for the CDR3 is TGTGCCAGCACCCCAGAGCCGGGAGTGGGCCATGAGCAGTTCTTC. It specifies CASTPEPGVGHEQFF.

This clone was seen repeatedly, ten times or more. The V call is TRBV7-9, the J call TRBJ2-4, with D possibly being TRBD2 (7 bases). The germline V gene encodes CDR1 SEHNR and CDR2 FQNEAQ (reference sequence). The CDR3 covers 15 residues. Between the trimmed V and J ends, which lost 4 bases and 4 bases, there was a span of 14 bases. CDR3 sequence: CASSSSGGGKNIQYF. In DNA form, the CDR3 reads TGTGCCAGCAGCTCTAGCGGAGGGGGAAAAAACATTCAGTACTTC.

V usage is TRBV18 and J usage is TRBJ2-7; tentatively, D is TRBD2 (5 bases). The germline V and J ends were trimmed by 4 bases and 5 bases, with 24 bases remaining between them. The CDR3 is made up of 17 amino acids. Germline-derived CDR1 and CDR2 are KGHSH and LQKENI. The CDR3 is CASSRTIPGSPKDEQYF. The CDR3 DNA is TGTGCCAGCTCACGAACCATCCCGGGATCCCCTAAAGACGAGCAGTACTTC.

This clone was found a few times. This rearrangement joins TRBV7-9 to TRBJ2-7, with 9 positions matching TRBD2. V was pared by 0 bases and J by 3 bases, with 3 bases of the junction left unmatched. This CDR3 region has 15 residues. From germline, CDR1 is SEHNR and CDR2 FQNEAQ (reference sequence). The chain's CDR3 is CASSLASGRYYEQYF. CDR3 DNA sequence: TGTGCCAGCAGCTTAGCAAGCGGGAGGTACTACGAGCAGTACTTC.

The rearrangement links TRBV3-1 (or the pseudogene TRBV3-2) to TRBJ2-7; TRBD1 agrees at 7 bases. Germline CDR1 reads LGHDT; CDR2 reads YNNKEL (reference sequence). V dropped 2 bases and J dropped 4; count of bases not matched to a gene: 2. CDR3 length: 13 residues. CDR3 amino acids: CASSQPTGYEQYF. DNA for the CDR3: TGTGCCAGCAGCCAACCGACAGGGTACGAGCAGTACTTC.

The chain recombines TRBV12-5 with TRBJ2-1; 11 bases are a match to TRBD1. With V trimmed by 10 bases and J by 6 bases, 8 bases remained unmatched. The CDR3 has 14 amino acids. The V gene's germline CDR1 is LGHNT and CDR2 FRNRAP. DNA for the CDR3: TGTGCTACCCAGCTGGACAGGGGGCTCAATGAGCAGTTCTTC. Translating gives CATQLDRGLNEQFF.

The rearrangement links TRBV28 to TRBJ2-1; TRBD2 agrees at 8 bases. Per the germline V gene, CDR1 is MDHEN and CDR2 is SYDVKM. The CDR3 has 19 residues. The V segment lost 7 bases and the J segment 4 bases; nucleotides outside the gene matches: 21. As DNA, the CDR3 is TGTGCCAGCACCCCCTCTGAACTAGCGGAGATGGGGGGGTACAATGAGCAGTTCTTC. It specifies CASTPSELAEMGGYNEQFF.

The CDR3 sequence is CASSEVRGGKGLDTQYF. The CDR3 DNA reads as TGTGCCAGCAGTGAAGTAAGGGGGGGGAAAGGGTTGGATACGCAGTATTTT. The V call is TRBV6-1, the J call TRBJ2-3; D perhaps matches TRBD2 (7 bases). The CDR3 contains 17 residues. The germline gives CDR1 MNHNS, CDR2 SASEGT. V was clipped by 1 base and J by 6 bases, with 20 bases between them.

The table lists this clone with a few counts. The chain joins TRBV12-3 or TRBV12-4 to TRBJ1-2; D call uncertain. Between the trimmed V and J ends, which lost 3 bases and 3 bases, there was a span of 8 bases. The CDR3 is 13 amino acids. The CDR3 nucleotides read TGTGCCAGCAGTTTTGGGCATGACTATGGCTACACCTTC. Protein product: CASSFGHDYGYTF.

The chain combines TRBV19 with TRBJ2-3; 8 nucleotides line up with TRBD1. The CDR3 sequence is 14 residues long. Germline values: CDR1 LNHDA, CDR2 SQIVND (reference sequence). The junction had 8 bases not matched to a gene; V was cut back by 9 bases and J by 3 bases. CDR3 region: CASKTGERTDTQYF. The CDR3 DNA sequence: TGTGCCAGCAAGACAGGGGAAAGGACAGATACGCAGTATTTT.

This clone came up a few times. This rearrangement joins TRBV7-8 to TRBJ1-2; D not resolved. CDR3 length: 14 residues. Germline V gene lookup returns CDR1 SGHVS and CDR2 FQNEAQ. V lost 0 bases and J lost 0, with 5 bases in between. DNA of the CDR3: TGTGCCAGCAGCTTAGCGGCTGCTAACTATGGCTACACCTTC. Protein product: CASSLAAANYGYTF.

This clone was seen once. The J gene is TRBJ2-1, the V gene TRBV28; 8 positions agree with TRBD2. From germline, CDR1 is MDHEN and CDR2 SYDVKM. V lost 6 bases to trimming and J lost 4 bases; unmatched junction nucleotides: 11. The CDR3 totals 16 residues. CDR3 sequence reads: CASSFGGVGEYNEQFF. The DNA for the CDR3 is TGTGCCAGCAGCTTCGGGGGGGTAGGGGAATACAATGAGCAGTTCTTC.